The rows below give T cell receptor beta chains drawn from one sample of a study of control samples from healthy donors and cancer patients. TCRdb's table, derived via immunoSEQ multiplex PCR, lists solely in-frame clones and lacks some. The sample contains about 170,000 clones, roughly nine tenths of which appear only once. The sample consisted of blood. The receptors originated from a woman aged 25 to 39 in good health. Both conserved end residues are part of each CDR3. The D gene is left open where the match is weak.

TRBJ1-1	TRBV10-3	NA	TGTGCCATCAGTGACGGGGACACTGAAGCTTTCTTT	CAISDGDTEAFF
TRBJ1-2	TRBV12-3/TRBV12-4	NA	TGTGCCAGCAGCTCTTATAACTATGGCTACACCTTC	CASSSYNYGYTF
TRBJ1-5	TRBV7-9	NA	TGTGCCAGCAGCTCTAATCAGCCCCAGCATTTT	CASSSNQPQHF
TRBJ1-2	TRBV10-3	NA	TGTGCCATCAGTGAGCAGCATAACTATGGCTACACCTTC	CAISEQHNYGYTF
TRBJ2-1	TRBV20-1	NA	TGCAGTGCTAGATGGGGCAATGAGCAGTTCTTC	CSARWGNEQFF
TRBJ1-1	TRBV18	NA	TGTGCCAGCTCACGGGACTCGATGAACACTGAAGCTTTCTTT	CASSRDSMNTEAFF
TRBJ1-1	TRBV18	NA	TGTGCCAGCTCGCCAGGGCGCAACACTGAAGCTTTCTTT	CASSPGRNTEAFF
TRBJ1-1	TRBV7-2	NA	TGTGCCAGCAGCTTAGTAGAAGCTTTCTTT	CASSLVEAFF
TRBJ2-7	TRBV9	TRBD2	TGTGCCAGCAGCGTAGGGTGGGACTACTCCTACGAGCAGTACTTC	CASSVGWDYSYEQYF
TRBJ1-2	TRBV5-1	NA	TGCGCCAGCAGCTTGACAGCGGGCCATGGCTACACCTTC	CASSLTAGHGYTF
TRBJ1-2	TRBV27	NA	TGTGCCAGCAGTTGGGCAGGGGCCAGTTCCTATGGCTACACCTTC	CASSWAGASSYGYTF
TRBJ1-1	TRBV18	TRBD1	TGTGCCAGCTCACTACGGACAGGGAACACTGAAGCTTTCTTT	CASSLRTGNTEAFF
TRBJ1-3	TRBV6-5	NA	TGTGCCAGCAGTTACTCAGCCATCTCTGGAAACACCATATATTTT	CASSYSAISGNTIYF
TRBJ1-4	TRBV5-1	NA	TGCGCCAGCAGCCCAGGGGCAACTAATGAAAAACTGTTTTTT	CASSPGATNEKLFF